Listed below are T cell receptor beta chains from one sample, sequenced in a study of blood T cell repertoires in COVID-19. This table comes from immunoSEQ multiplex PCR, and its TCRdb copy is limited to in-frame clones, with some not included. The top ten clones hold less than 9% of a sample with 70,000 to 90,000 clones, 75% to 95% of them seen once. The sample consisted of peripheral blood. The receptors were gathered from a human donor in a cohort sampled during active COVID-19. CDR3s include the opening cysteine and the closing phenylalanine or tryptophan. A D gene is named only where the DNA matches it firmly. Where a row states a size, it is once, few, many or the class of an expanded clone; other rows omit it.

j_gene,v_gene,d_gene,abundance,CDR3nt,CDR3aa
TRBJ2-1,TRBV18,-,-,TGTGCCAGCTCACCACTCCCAGGGGCCCCCTACAATGAGCAGTTCTTC,CASSPLPGAPYNEQFF
TRBJ2-7,TRBV2,TRBD1,-,TGTGCCAGCAGTTGGGGACAGCTCGACTACGAGCAGTACTTC,CASSWGQLDYEQYF
TRBJ2-3,TRBV29-1,TRBD2,-,TGCAGCGTTGACGGGGGGGTTTCGGATACGCAGTATTTT,CSVDGGVSDTQYF
TRBJ1-2,TRBV3-1/TRBV3-2,-,-,TGTGCCAGCAGCCAAGTTGGGGGACGCCGGGGGTATGGCTACACCTTC,CASSQVGGRRGYGYTF
TRBJ2-3,TRBV24-1,-,-,TGTGCCACCAGTGATTTCCCCCTATATAACCAGGCTAGCACAGATACGCAGTATTTT,CATSDFPLYNQASTDTQYF
TRBJ2-7,TRBV5-6,-,-,TGTGCCAGCAGCTTGCGGGGAGATTTCTACGAGCAGTACTTC,CASSLRGDFYEQYF
TRBJ2-4,TRBV7-9,-,-,TGTGCCAGCAGCTCGAAGGGGGCCAAAAACATTCAGTACTTC,CASSSKGAKNIQYF
TRBJ2-4,TRBV7-2,-,few,TGTGCCAGCAGCCCTCAGACAGTCCAAAACATTCAGTACTTC,CASSPQTVQNIQYF
TRBJ1-2,TRBV15,TRBD1,-,TGTGCCACCAGCGGAAGGGACAGGCGGGGATATGGCTACACCTTC,CATSGRDRRGYGYTF
TRBJ2-3,TRBV9,TRBD2,-,TGTGCCAGCAGCGAGAGGGGACTAGCGGGGGGCCTAAGCACAGATACGCAGTATTTT,CASSERGLAGGLSTDTQYF
TRBJ2-7,TRBV3-1/TRBV3-2,TRBD1,-,TGTGCCAGCAGCCAGGGACAGGGGGTCTACGAGCAGTACTTC,CASSQGQGVYEQYF
TRBJ1-1,TRBV3-1/TRBV3-2,-,-,TGTGCCAGCAGACTCAGCCGAAGGGGGACTGAAGCTTTCTTT,CASRLSRRGTEAFF
TRBJ1-4,TRBV2,-,-,TGTGCCAGCAGTGTCGTAGATAATGAAAAACTGTTTTTT,CASSVVDNEKLFF
TRBJ1-2,TRBV12-3/TRBV12-4,TRBD1,few,TGTGCCAGCAGGCAGACAGGGGGTTATGGCTACACCTTC,CASRQTGGYGYTF
TRBJ1-3,TRBV5-6,-,once,TGTGCCAGCAGCTTGGCCTCGACAGACTCTGGAAACACCATATATTTT,CASSLASTDSGNTIYF
TRBJ2-1,TRBV7-9,TRBD2,-,TGTGCCAGCAGCCCGCGGGGGGGCGTCTACAATGAGCAGTTCTTC,CASSPRGGVYNEQFF
TRBJ1-6,TRBV6-5,TRBD1,once,TGTGCCAGCAGGATGACAGGGGGTAACTCACCCCTCCACTTT,CASRMTGGNSPLHF
TRBJ2-1,TRBV11-2,-,-,TGTGCCAGCAGCGCCACAGGGCGGGATGAGCAGTTCTTC,CASSATGRDEQFF